Shown below are 18 T cell receptor beta chains from a single sample sequenced in a study of OX40 agonist ivuxolimab in advanced cancers. The assay was immunoSEQ multiplex PCR, and TCRdb's table has in-frame clones only and misses some. Seen here are about 33,000 clones, 65% to 75% observed once, and the top ten hold 12%. The material sequenced was CD4+ or CD8+ T cells sorted from blood, taken in a trial of the OX40 agonist ivuxolimab. The receptors derive from an adult with an advanced solid tumor such as melanoma, head and neck, liver or kidney cancer.

V usage is TRBV29-1 and J usage is TRBJ1-1; 8 bases align to TRBD1. This CDR3 is 13 amino acids long. The germline gives CDR1 SQVTM, CDR2 ANQGSEA. Trimming took 7 bases from V and 0 from J; bases not matched to a gene: 4. CDR3 coding DNA: TGCAGCGGGACAGGGCATTTGAACACTGAAGCTTTCTTT. Residues: CSGTGHLNTEAFF.

This clone was detected only a few times. This chain connects TRBV30 to TRBJ1-2; 8 bases align to TRBD1. This CDR3 comprises 14 residues. CDR1 and CDR2 (germline): GTSNPN, SVGIG (reference sequence). Trimming took 0 bases from V and 4 from J; bases not matched to a gene: 4. Written as DNA, the CDR3 is TGTGCCTGGAGTGTTGGACAGGGCTTCTATGGCTACACCTTC. Protein: CAWSVGQGFYGYTF.

This chain connects TRBV2 to TRBJ1-2; 8 bases are shared with TRBD1. CDR1 is SNHLY and CDR2 is FYNNEI in the germline V gene. This CDR3 has 13 amino acids. V was clipped by 6 bases and J by 7 bases; unmatched bases: 7. Here the CDR3 reads CASRTQGASGYTF. The CDR3 DNA reads as TGTGCCAGCAGGACCCAGGGGGCGAGTGGCTACACCTTC.

The chain combines TRBV6-5 with TRBJ1-5; D is undetermined. The germline V gene has CDR1 MNHEY and CDR2 SVGAGI. This CDR3 contains 14 residues. Trimming removed 0 bases at V and 3 bases at J, with 6 bases between. The CDR3 is CASSYSATNQPQHF. The CDR3 region has the DNA TGTGCCAGCAGTTACTCGGCCACCAATCAGCCCCAGCATTTT.

This clone showed up just once. The genes are TRBV7-3 and TRBJ2-3; D is tentatively TRBD1 or TRBD2 (7 bases each). The CDR3 is made up of 14 amino acids. V was cut by 8 bases and J by 6 bases, with 18 bases left in between. CDR1 and CDR2 (germline): SGHTA, FQGTGA. In DNA, the CDR3 is TGTGCCAGCGCCAGGGGGGGCGGGCCGGATACGCAGTATTTT. Translation: CASARGGGPDTQYF.

This chain joins TRBV28 and TRBJ1-5; D gene uncertain. Trimming shortened V by 7 bases and J by 0 bases, and 10 bases separated the two germline ends. The CDR3 runs to 14 residues. Germline V gives CDR1 MDHEN, CDR2 SYDVKM. CDR3 residues: CASTLGNSNQPQHF. CDR3 in DNA: TGTGCCAGCACCTTAGGAAATAGCAATCAGCCCCAGCATTTT.

The chain has TRBV19 and TRBJ1-1, with D perhaps TRBD1 (5 bases). Trimming shortened V by 3 bases and J by 5 bases, and 13 bases separated the two germline ends. From germline, CDR1 is LNHDA and CDR2 SQIVND (reference sequence). CDR3 length: 14 residues. CDR3 coding DNA: TGTGCCAGTAGTATCCCCACCCGGGGGACTGAAGCTTTCTTT. Residues: CASSIPTRGTEAFF. Supplemented by reference TRBV19 and TRBJ1-1, the full variable domain reads DGGITQSPKYLFRKEGQNVTLSCEQNLNHDAMYWYRQDPGQGLRLIYYSQIVNDFQKGDIAEGYSVSREKKESFPLTVTSAQKNPTAFYLCASSIPTRGTEAFFGQGTRLTVV.

The J gene is TRBJ1-2, the V gene TRBV9; D is perhaps TRBD1 (6 bases). Germline CDR1 SGDLS, CDR2 YYNGEE. V was shortened by 4 bases and J by 0 bases, with 16 bases between the two germline ends. The CDR3 extends over 16 amino acids. The DNA of the CDR3 is TGTGCCAGCAGCCCCCCCCGCGAGGGGGCTAACTATGGCTACACCTTC. Its translation is CASSPPREGANYGYTF. The full variable domain, with the rest looked up from reference TRBV9 and TRBJ1-2, is DSGVTQTPKHLITATGQRVTLRCSPRSGDLSVYWYQQSLDQGLQFLIQYYNGEERAKGNILERFSAQQFPDLHSELNLSSLELGDSALYFCASSPPREGANYGYTFGSGTRLTVV.

The chain recombines TRBV25-1 with TRBJ1-1, with 7 nucleotides matching TRBD1. Germline trimming cut 6 bases from V and 5 bases from J; bases unmatched to any gene: 9. Per germline, CDR1 MGHDK and CDR2 SYGVNS. The CDR3 is 14 residues long. The DNA for the CDR3 is TGTGCCAGCAGCGACAAAGGGGGCGGGACTGAAGCTTTCTTT. This gives the protein CASSDKGGGTEAFF.

The chain couples TRBV12-1 to TRBJ1-1. TRBV12-1 has pseudogene status. This CDR3 has 14 residues. This CDR3 is CASSLWGRRTEAFF. CDR3 nucleotides: TGTGCCAGCAGCTTGTGGGGACGACGGACTGAAGCTTTCTTT.

The CDR3 coding sequence is TGTGCCAGCAGTGGTACTAGCGGGGGGCCCTATTCCTACGAGCAGTACTTC. It encodes CASSGTSGGPYSYEQYF. V usage is TRBV6-4 and J usage is TRBJ2-7; 12 nucleotides agree with TRBD2. V lost 4 bases, J lost 1 base, and 8 bases stayed unmatched. The CDR3 length is 17 residues. Germline loops: CDR1 MRHNA, CDR2 SNTAGT.

This clone occurred once. The V and J genes are TRBV11-2 and TRBJ1-2, with unresolved D. The length of the CDR3 is 13 residues. CDR1 and CDR2 from the germline V gene are SGHAT and FQNNGV. V lost 2 bases and J lost 0, with 4 bases in between. The CDR3 region has the DNA TGTGCCAGCAGCTTACAGGCTAACTATGGCTACACCTTC. Its protein product is CASSLQANYGYTF. Complete variable domain (other parts from reference TRBV11-2 and TRBJ1-2): EAGVAQSPRYKIIEKRQSVAFWCNPISGHATLYWYQQILGQGPKLLIQFQNNGVVDDSQLPKDRFSAERLKGVDSTLKIQPAKLEDSAVYLCASSLQANYGYTFGSGTRLTVV.

This clone was found a few times. This chain connects TRBV5-6 to TRBJ1-5; D remains unclear. Trimming removed 1 base from V and 7 bases from J, with 6 bases in between. This CDR3 region has 12 residues. Germline lookup yields CDR1 SGHDT and CDR2 YYEEEE. CDR3 residues: CASSLNSQPQHF. Here the CDR3 DNA reads TGTGCCAGCAGCTTGAATTCCCAGCCCCAGCATTTT.

This clone has just one count. The chain is built from TRBV2 and TRBJ1-1; 9 bases match TRBD1. Trimming cost V 2 bases and J 2 bases; bases outside gene matches: 3. CDR3 length: 15 amino acids. The germline V gene has CDR1 SNHLY and CDR2 FYNNEI. The CDR3 loop reads CASSELGQGNTEAFF. The CDR3 DNA follows: TGTGCCAGCAGTGAATTGGGACAGGGTAACACTGAAGCTTTCTTT. The variable domain in full, completed from reference TRBV2 and TRBJ1-1, reads EPEVTQTPSHQVTQMGQEVILRCVPISNHLYFYWYRQILGQKVEFLVSFYNNEISEKSEIFDDQFSVERPDGSNFTLKIRSTKLEDSAMYFCASSELGQGNTEAFFGQGTRLTVV.

The rearrangement joins TRBV18 to TRBJ1-1; D unresolved. The CDR3 covers 17 residues. The ends were cut back, 3 bases at V and 1 base at J, with 18 bases in the middle. Germline CDR1 and CDR2: KGHSH and LQKENI. This chain's CDR3 is CASSPNTGPLGNTEAFF. CDR3 nucleotides: TGTGCCAGCTCACCTAACACCGGTCCCCTAGGGAACACTGAAGCTTTCTTT.

The chain recombines TRBV30 with TRBJ1-6; 7 nucleotides align to TRBD1. V lost 8 bases and J lost 5; bases outside the gene matches: 9. CDR1 and CDR2 (germline): GTSNPN, SVGIG (reference sequence). The CDR3 contains 14 residues. Here the CDR3 reads CAGTDALNNSPLHF. The CDR3 DNA sequence: TGTGCCGGGACAGATGCCCTTAATAATTCACCCCTCCACTTT.

This chain joins TRBV7-9 and TRBJ2-3; 13 nucleotides align to TRBD2. CDR1 is SEHNR and CDR2 is FQNEAQ in the germline V gene (reference sequence). J gave up 4 bases and V 1 base, and 2 bases lay outside the gene matches. The CDR3 has 16 residues. The DNA of the CDR3 is TGTGCCAGCAGCTTAGGACTAGCGGGGGGTGCAGATACGCAGTATTTT. This gives the protein CASSLGLAGGADTQYF.

V is TRBV29-1 and J is TRBJ2-2; D not certain. Trimming removed 3 bases from V and 1 base from J, with 12 bases in between. The CDR3 runs 15 residues. Germline loops: CDR1 SQVTM, CDR2 ANQGSEA. The CDR3, as DNA: TGCAGCGTTGATTCCCCCACGAGGAACACCGGGGAGCTGTTTTTT. Protein: CSVDSPTRNTGELFF.